The clone carrying this TCR beta chain ranks as medium-sized. Its cognate antigen is unknown. TCRdb reanalyzed the PCR reads with MiXCR. Here the sample spans tens of thousands of clones, approximately 30% being singletons. These data belong to a study of metastatic and nonmetastatic thyroid tumors. Study overall: Peripheral blood and tumor or nodule samples from malignant and benign thyroid patients were compared. Whole-study results and caveats: In blood and tumor, TCR beta diversity was reportedly significantly higher in malignant thyroid tumors than in benign nodules.

Patients had received no treatment of any kind before thyroid surgery. V lost 6 bases and J 3 bases, leaving 14 bases between the germline ends. The CDR3 is 14 residues long. Germline lookup yields CDR1 MNHNS and CDR2 SASEGT. The clonotype originates from a female donor with papillary thyroid cancer or a benign thyroid nodule (not recorded which). Some clones in this sample may be carry-over from other donors' samples. This sequence joins TRBV6-1 and TRBJ1-1; possible D gene TRBD1, 6 bases. Sequenced material: blood. The CDR3 sequence is CASSPRRTDTEAFF. In nucleotides, the CDR3 is TGTGCCAGCAGCCCCAGGAGGACAGACACTGAAGCTTTCTTT.